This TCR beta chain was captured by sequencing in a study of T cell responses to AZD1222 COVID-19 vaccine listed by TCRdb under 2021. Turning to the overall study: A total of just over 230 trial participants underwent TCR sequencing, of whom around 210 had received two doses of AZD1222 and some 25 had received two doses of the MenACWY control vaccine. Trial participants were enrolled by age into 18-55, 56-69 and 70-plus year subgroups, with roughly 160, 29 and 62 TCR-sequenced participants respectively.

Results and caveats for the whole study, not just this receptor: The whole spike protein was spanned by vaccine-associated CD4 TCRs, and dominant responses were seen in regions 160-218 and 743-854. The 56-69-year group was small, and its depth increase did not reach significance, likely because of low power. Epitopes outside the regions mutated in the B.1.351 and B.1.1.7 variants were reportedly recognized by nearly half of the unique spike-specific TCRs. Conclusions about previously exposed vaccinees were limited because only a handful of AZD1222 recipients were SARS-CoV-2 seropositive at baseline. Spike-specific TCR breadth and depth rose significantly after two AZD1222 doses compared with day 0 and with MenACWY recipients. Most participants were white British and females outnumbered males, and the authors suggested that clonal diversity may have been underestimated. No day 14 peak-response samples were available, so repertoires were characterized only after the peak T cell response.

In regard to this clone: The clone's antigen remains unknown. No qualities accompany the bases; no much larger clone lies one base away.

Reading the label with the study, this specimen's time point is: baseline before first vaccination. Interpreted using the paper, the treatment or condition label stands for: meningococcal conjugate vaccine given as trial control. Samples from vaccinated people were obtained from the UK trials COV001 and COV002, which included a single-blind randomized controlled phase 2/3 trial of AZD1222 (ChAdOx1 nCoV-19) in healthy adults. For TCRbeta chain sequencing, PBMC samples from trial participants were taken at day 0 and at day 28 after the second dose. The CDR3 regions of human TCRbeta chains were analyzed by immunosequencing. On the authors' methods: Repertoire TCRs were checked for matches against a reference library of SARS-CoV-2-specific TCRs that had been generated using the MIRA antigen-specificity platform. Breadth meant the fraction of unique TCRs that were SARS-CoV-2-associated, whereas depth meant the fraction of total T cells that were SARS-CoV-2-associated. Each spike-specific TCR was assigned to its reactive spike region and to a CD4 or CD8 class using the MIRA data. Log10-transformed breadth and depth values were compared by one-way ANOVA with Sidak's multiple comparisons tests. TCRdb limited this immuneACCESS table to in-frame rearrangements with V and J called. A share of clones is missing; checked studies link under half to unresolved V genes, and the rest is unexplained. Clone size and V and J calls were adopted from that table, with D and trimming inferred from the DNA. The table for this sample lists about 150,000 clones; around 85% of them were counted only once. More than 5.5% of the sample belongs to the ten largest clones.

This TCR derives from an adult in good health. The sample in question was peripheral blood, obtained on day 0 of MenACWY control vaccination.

Here the CDR3 is given as CASSTSGTTNEKLFF. The sequenced DNA is TGCGCCAGCAGCACCTCGGGTACAACTAATGAAAAACTGTTTTTT. The chain joins TRBV5-1 to TRBJ1-4, with no confident D gene call. A distance of 10 bases separates the germline ends of V and J, which lose 4 bases and 0 bases respectively. The CDR3 contains 15 residues, cysteine and phenylalanine counted. This entry keeps only the CDR3 DNA: 45 bases, framed from base 1. The germline V gene specifies SGHRS as CDR1 and YFSETQ as CDR2.